This TCR beta chain was obtained from a study of blood T cell repertoires in COVID-19. Study at large: The cDNA or gDNA used as material had been derived from T cells, B-cell-depleted T cells, or PBMCs.

CDR3 size: 14 residues. Trimming shortened V by 10 bases and J by 6 bases, and 18 bases separated the two germline ends. Germline V gene data show CDR1 as MNHEY and CDR2 as SMNVEV (reference sequence). Original analysis: Amplified reference gene primers provided the basis for estimating nucleated cell counts. The repertoire was sequenced with immunoSEQ multiplex PCR; TCRdb's copy has only in-frame clones and lacks some. D and trimming were read from the DNA, whereas the V and J calls and clone size are those reported in that table. The sample has approximately 180,000 clones, 88% seen once; the top ten hold under 6.5%.

The sample comprised peripheral blood. The chain has TRBV27 and TRBJ2-2; D is perhaps TRBD2 (6 bases). The sequence was collected from a man in his forties or fifties with active or convalescent COVID-19. CDR3 sequence (DNA): TGTGCCACCTCCCGGGGGATAGATCCCGGGGAGCTGTTTTTT. It yields the protein CATSRGIDPGELFF.